These 29 T cell receptor beta chains were sequenced from one sample in a study of cytomegalovirus exposure and HLA in healthy donors. PCR amplification relied on 60 Vbeta primers (plus 13 Jbeta primers). The data were produced by immunoSEQ multiplex PCR, yet TCRdb's version contains in-frame clones alone and is incomplete. The sample lists fewer than 150,000 clones; about three quarters were seen once. Sequenced material: PBMCs. The receptors come from a man aged 35 to 55 in good health and CMV-seropositive.

This clone was counted only a few times. The chain has TRBV11-3 and TRBJ2-4; TRBD1 matches 7 bases. The CDR3 loop spans 18 amino acids. Germline V gene data show CDR1 as SGHNT and CDR2 as YENEEA. V gave up 5 bases and J gave up 7 bases; unmatched junction bases: 20. The CDR3 reads CASSPRQGGYRGWNIQYF. CDR3 bases: TGTGCCAGCAGCCCCAGACAAGGAGGCTACAGGGGATGGAACATTCAGTACTTC.

There are a few counts of this clone. The chain couples TRBV4-2 to TRBJ2-1, with 8 nucleotides matching TRBD1. This CDR3 contains 16 residues. Per germline, CDR1 LGHNA and CDR2 YNFKEQ. Trimming at V came to 5 bases and at J to 5 bases, leaving 11 bases not matched to a gene. CDR3 sequence reads: CASSLTPGQADNEQFF. The CDR3 DNA follows: TGTGCCAGCAGCTTGACACCGGGACAGGCGGACAATGAGCAGTTCTTC.

V and J are TRBV19 and TRBJ1-5; D unresolved. This CDR3 has 13 residues. V lost 4 bases to trimming and J lost 4 bases, with 8 bases between them. Germline V gene lookup returns CDR1 LNHDA and CDR2 SQIVND (reference sequence). The DNA of the CDR3 is TGTGCCAGTAGTACCCAGGCAAATCAGCCCCAGCATTTT. Residues: CASSTQANQPQHF. Together with reference TRBV19 and TRBJ1-5, the CDR3 gives the full variable domain: DGGITQSPKYLFRKEGQNVTLSCEQNLNHDAMYWYRQDPGQGLRLIYYSQIVNDFQKGDIAEGYSVSREKKESFPLTVTSAQKNPTAFYLCASSTQANQPQHFGDGTRLSIL.

The rearrangement links TRBV5-1 to TRBJ2-7; the D gene is possibly TRBD2 (5 bases). The CDR3 length is 15 residues. Trimming cost V 1 base and J 4 bases, with 15 bases left between them. CDR1 SGHRS and CDR2 YFSETQ come from the germline V gene. CDR3 region: CASSLSPGLRYEQYF. The CDR3 bases are TGCGCCAGCAGCTTGAGTCCGGGGTTGCGTTACGAGCAGTACTTC.

The chain joins TRBV5-4 to TRBJ2-7; 7 bases line up with TRBD1. In germline, CDR1 is SGHNT, CDR2 YYREEE (reference sequence). This CDR3 has 13 residues. V shed 3 bases, J shed 2 bases, and the junction held 2 bases outside the gene matches. The CDR3: CASSSGTAYEQYF. CDR3 bases: TGTGCCAGCAGCTCTGGGACAGCCTACGAGCAGTACTTC.

In its sample, this clone was seen once. The rearrangement uses TRBV20-1 and TRBJ1-2; D call uncertain. The CDR3 is 10 residues long. The ends were cut back, 6 bases at V and 7 bases at J, with 9 bases in the middle. CDR1 is DFQATT, CDR2 SNEGSKA, per germline (reference sequence). CDR3 sequence reads: CSAFPGGYTF. CDR3 coding DNA: TGCAGTGCCTTCCCGGGTGGCTACACCTTC.

The gene calls are TRBV19 and TRBJ2-1, with no clear D. Germline V gene lookup returns CDR1 LNHDA and CDR2 SQIVND (reference sequence). The length of the CDR3 is 15 residues. V was trimmed by 3 bases and J by 0 bases, leaving 9 bases between them. The CDR3 DNA follows: TGTGCCAGTAGTATTACAGATAGCTCCTACAATGAGCAGTTCTTC. Translating gives CASSITDSSYNEQFF.

This chain links TRBV2 with TRBJ2-5; TRBD1 matches at 9 bases. The J call could be wrong; TRBJ2-7 is a better fit for the DNA end. CDR1 and CDR2 from the germline V gene are SNHLY and FYNNEI. This CDR3 region has 15 residues. CDR3: CASTEDRGLPYEQYF. For the CDR3, the DNA is TGTGCCAGCACCGAGGACAGGGGACTTCCCTACGAGCAGTACTTC.

This clone was recorded once. The chain carries TRBV27 and TRBJ1-2; TRBD1 matches at 7 bases. The V segment lost 3 bases and the J segment 8 bases; nucleotides outside the gene matches: 9. CDR1 is MNHEY and CDR2 is SMNVEV in the germline V gene (reference sequence). The CDR3 consists of 14 residues. CDR3 loop: CASSFLGQQKGYTF. For the CDR3, the DNA is TGTGCCAGCAGTTTTTTGGGACAGCAAAAAGGCTACACCTTC.

This chain connects TRBV28 to TRBJ2-7; D gene ambiguous. The CDR3 extends over 11 amino acids. The germline V and J ends were trimmed by 5 bases and 3 bases, with 5 bases remaining between them. Per germline, CDR1 MDHEN and CDR2 SYDVKM. CDR3 loop: CASSAHYEQYF. The CDR3, as DNA: TGTGCCAGCAGTGCACACTACGAGCAGTACTTC.

This clone was seen only a few times. This chain joins TRBV7-9 and TRBJ1-4; D is ambiguous. Trimming pared 5 bases from V and 5 bases from J, leaving 12 bases between. The germline V gene has CDR1 SEHNR and CDR2 FQNEAQ (reference sequence). This CDR3 comprises 14 residues. DNA of the CDR3: TGTGCCAGCAGCCCCCCAGTCTTCAATGAAAAACTGTTTTTT. Its translation is CASSPPVFNEKLFF.

This chain uses TRBV4-1 with TRBJ1-1; D ambiguous. The V end was cut by 4 bases, the J end by 5 bases, with 14 bases between. The CDR3 runs to 14 residues. The germline V gene encodes CDR1 MGHRA and CDR2 YSYEKL. The CDR3 bases are TGCGCCAGCAGCCCCGTGGGCACGGGGACTGAAGCTTTCTTT. Protein sequence: CASSPVGTGTEAFF.

This clone has only one observation. The chain has TRBV11-2 and TRBJ2-1; maybe TRBD1 (5 bases). The CDR3 sequence is 17 residues long. The germline CDR1 and CDR2 sequences are SGHAT and FQNNGV. V lost 5 bases and J 7 bases, leaving 24 bases between the germline ends. In DNA, the CDR3 is TGTGCCAGCAGCCCTCTATTGAGTTGGACAAACCTGAATGAGCAGTTCTTC. Translated: CASSPLLSWTNLNEQFF.

The chain uses TRBV6-6 and TRBJ1-2; 8 nucleotides align to TRBD1. Per germline, CDR1 MNHNY and CDR2 SVGAGI (reference sequence). The CDR3 runs 15 residues. Trimming at V came to 4 bases and at J to 5 bases, leaving 9 bases not matched to a gene. CDR3 DNA sequence: TGTGCCAGCAGTTCGCTCCGGGACAGGTCGTATGGCTACACCTTC. It specifies CASSSLRDRSYGYTF.

The chain uses TRBV5-5 and TRBJ2-7, with unresolved D. The germline V gene encodes CDR1 SGHKS and CDR2 YYEKEE (reference sequence). This CDR3 spans 11 amino acids. V lost 1 base, J lost 9 bases, and 8 bases lay in between. CDR3 DNA: TGTGCCAGCAGCTTGCATCCTAGGCAGTACTTC. Protein sequence: CASSLHPRQYF.

The chain has TRBV2 and TRBJ1-1, with 10 bases aligning to TRBD1. After removal of 6 bases from V and 11 bases from J, the junction contained 9 bases not matched to a gene. CDR1 SNHLY and CDR2 FYNNEI come from the germline V gene. This CDR3 is 13 amino acids long. Here the CDR3 reads CASSQQGQGKAFF. Here the CDR3 DNA reads TGTGCCAGCAGCCAACAGGGACAGGGGAAGGCTTTCTTT.

V usage is TRBV9 and J usage is TRBJ1-2; the D gene is possibly TRBD1 (5 bases). Germline CDR1 reads SGDLS; CDR2 reads YYNGEE. The CDR3 is made up of 17 amino acids. The V gene lost 3 bases and the J gene lost 0 bases, with 18 bases spanning the gap. CDR3 loop: CASSGGVGRNTNYGYTF. The CDR3 DNA is TGTGCCAGCAGCGGGGGCGTGGGGAGGAATACTAACTATGGCTACACCTTC. The full variable domain, its missing parts supplied by reference TRBV9 and TRBJ1-2, is DSGVTQTPKHLITATGQRVTLRCSPRSGDLSVYWYQQSLDQGLQFLIQYYNGEERAKGNILERFSAQQFPDLHSELNLSSLELGDSALYFCASSGGVGRNTNYGYTFGSGTRLTVV.

This rearrangement joins TRBV6-5 to TRBJ1-4; 9 bases agree with TRBD1. After removal of 11 bases from V and 8 bases from J, the junction contained 6 bases not matched to a gene. The CDR3 is 12 residues long. CDR1 and CDR2 (germline): MNHEY, SVGAGI. CDR3 sequence: CASGQGAEKLFF. The CDR3 DNA follows: TGTGCCTCGGGACAGGGTGCGGAAAAACTGTTTTTT.

This chain uses TRBV6-5 with TRBJ2-2; 7 bases align to TRBD2. Germline CDR1 and CDR2: MNHEY and SVGAGI. This CDR3 comprises 15 residues. The J segment lost 6 bases and the V segment lost 8 bases, leaving 12 bases of the junction unmatched. In DNA form, the CDR3 reads TGTGCCAGCGGTTTCGGTACAGCGGGACCCGGGGAGCTGTTTTTT. Its translation: CASGFGTAGPGELFF.

The chain employs TRBV5-1 and TRBJ2-7; 14 positions agree with TRBD2. This CDR3 region has 19 residues. V lost 5 bases to trimming and J lost 1 base; unmatched junction nucleotides: 14. The V gene's germline CDR1 is SGHRS and CDR2 YFSETQ. DNA of the CDR3: TGCGCCAGCAGATATGGGACTAGCGGGAGCCCCCTTAGTTCCTACGAGCAGTACTTC. Its protein is CASRYGTSGSPLSSYEQYF.

This clone was seen a handful of times. The V and J genes are TRBV6-6 and TRBJ2-2; TRBD2 matches at 7 bases. J gave up 6 bases and V 7 bases, and 14 bases lay outside the gene matches. This CDR3 has 16 residues. Looked up from germline, CDR1 is MNHNY and CDR2 is SVGAGI (reference sequence). This CDR3 reads CASTEGGYRGAGELFF. The CDR3 region has the DNA TGTGCCAGCACCGAGGGAGGCTACCGGGGGGCCGGGGAGCTGTTTTTT.

This clone appeared a few times. The genes are TRBV28 and TRBJ1-5; TRBD1 is a possible D gene (5 bases). Trimming left V 4 bases short and J 3 bases short, with 10 bases between. The germline gives CDR1 MDHEN, CDR2 SYDVKM. The CDR3 is 14 residues long. The CDR3 loop reads CASSWRGPNQPQHF. DNA for the CDR3: TGTGCCAGCAGTTGGAGGGGTCCCAATCAGCCCCAGCATTTT.

This clone has a handful of counts. V and J are TRBV7-3 and TRBJ2-6; D might be TRBD1 (5 bases). V lost 4 bases and J lost 2, with 15 bases in between. Germline V lookup: CDR1 SGHTA, CDR2 FQGTGA. CDR3 size: 17 residues. CDR3 nucleotides: TGTGCCAGCAGCTCTCGGCATCAGGGAACTGGGGCCAACGTCCTGACTTTC. Protein: CASSSRHQGTGANVLTF.

V and J are TRBV5-1 and TRBJ1-2; 9 bases are a match to TRBD1. The CDR3 extends over 13 amino acids. The V gene end was trimmed by 0 bases and the J gene end by 8 bases; junction bases not matched to a gene: 2. Germline assignment: CDR1 SGHRS and CDR2 YFSETQ. The CDR3 sequence: CASSLATGGGYTF. For the CDR3, the DNA is TGCGCCAGCAGCTTGGCCACAGGGGGCGGCTACACCTTC.

This sequence joins TRBV6-4 and TRBJ1-1; possible D gene TRBD1, 6 bases. The CDR3 length is 14 residues. Trimming cost V 0 bases and J 7 bases, with 12 bases left between them. Per the germline V gene, CDR1 is MRHNA and CDR2 is SNTAGT. Written as DNA, the CDR3 is TGTGCCAGCAGTGACTCGATTGGGGGCCGTGAAGCTTTCTTT. Protein sequence: CASSDSIGGREAFF.

The chain is built from TRBV7-2 and TRBJ2-3, with unresolved D. The germline CDR1 and CDR2 sequences are SGHTA and FQGNSA. CDR3 size: 11 residues. Deletions cut 3 bases from V and 14 bases from J, with 12 bases between. CDR3 coding DNA: TGTGCCAGCAGCTTGGAGACCATGGGGTATTTT. Amino acid sequence: CASSLETMGYF.

The chain couples TRBV5-1 to TRBJ2-5, with D maybe TRBD2 (5 bases). This CDR3 region has 15 residues. The V gene lost 2 bases and the J gene lost 1 base, with 12 bases spanning the gap. The germline V gene encodes CDR1 SGHRS and CDR2 YFSETQ. The CDR3 nucleotides are TGCGCCAGCAGCTTACCCAAGGGAGCCCAAGAGACCCAGTACTTC. It encodes CASSLPKGAQETQYF.

The V gene is TRBV5-5, the J gene TRBJ2-5; TRBD1 is a possible D gene (5 bases). Germline V gene sequence: CDR1 SGHKS, CDR2 YYEKEE (reference sequence). Between the trimmed V and J ends, which lost 3 bases and 3 bases, there was a span of 9 bases. This CDR3 is 13 amino acids long. The CDR3, as DNA: TGTGCCAGCAGCTCCCAGGGTAAAGAGACCCAGTACTTC. This sequence encodes CASSSQGKETQYF.

This clone came up a few times. J is TRBJ2-3 and V is TRBV19; the match to TRBD1 covers 7 bases. The V segment lost 4 bases and the J segment 0 bases; nucleotides outside the gene matches: 4. This CDR3 is built from 15 residues. Germline values: CDR1 LNHDA, CDR2 SQIVND (reference sequence). The CDR3 coding sequence is TGTGCCAGTAGTAACCGGGACAGTAGCACAGATACGCAGTATTTT. Residues: CASSNRDSSTDTQYF.